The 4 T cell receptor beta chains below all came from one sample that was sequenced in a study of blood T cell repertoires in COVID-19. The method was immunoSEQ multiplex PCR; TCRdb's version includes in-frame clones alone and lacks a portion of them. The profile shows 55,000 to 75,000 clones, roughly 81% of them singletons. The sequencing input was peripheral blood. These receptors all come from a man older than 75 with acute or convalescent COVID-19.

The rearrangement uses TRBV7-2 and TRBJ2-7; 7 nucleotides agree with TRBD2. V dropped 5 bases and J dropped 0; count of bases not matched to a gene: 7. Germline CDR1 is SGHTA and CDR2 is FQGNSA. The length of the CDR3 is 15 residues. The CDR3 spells CASSAAGTSSYEQYF. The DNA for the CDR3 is TGTGCCAGCAGCGCAGCGGGAACCAGCTCCTACGAGCAGTACTTC.

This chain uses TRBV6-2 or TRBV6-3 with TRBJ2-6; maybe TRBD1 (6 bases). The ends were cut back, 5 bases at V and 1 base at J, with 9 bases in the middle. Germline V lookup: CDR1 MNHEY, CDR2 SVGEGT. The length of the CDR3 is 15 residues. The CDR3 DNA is TGTGCCAGCAGTCTCAGGGGTTCTGGGGCCAACGTCCTGACTTTC. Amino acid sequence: CASSLRGSGANVLTF.

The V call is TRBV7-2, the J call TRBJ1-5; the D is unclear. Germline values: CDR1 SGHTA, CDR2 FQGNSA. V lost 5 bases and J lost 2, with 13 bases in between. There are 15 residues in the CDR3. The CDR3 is CASSPQVSGNQPQHF. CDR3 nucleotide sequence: TGTGCCAGCAGCCCGCAAGTATCGGGCAATCAGCCCCAGCATTTT.

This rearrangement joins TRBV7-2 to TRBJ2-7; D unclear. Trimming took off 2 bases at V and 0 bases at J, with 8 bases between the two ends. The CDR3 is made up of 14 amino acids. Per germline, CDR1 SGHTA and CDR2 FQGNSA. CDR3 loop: CASSLQAGSYEQYF. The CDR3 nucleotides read TGTGCCAGCAGCTTACAGGCAGGCTCCTACGAGCAGTACTTC.